This T cell receptor beta chain was found in a study of cytotoxic CD8 clonotypes in ibrutinib-treated CLL. PBMCs that had been cryopreserved were the source of about 2 micrograms of genomic DNA for TCR beta libraries. Assay: immunoSEQ multiplex PCR; the TCRdb copy retains only in-frame clones and omits some. This sample has about 63,000 clones, with less than 60% found just once. Germline CDR1 is SGDLS and CDR2 is YYNGEE. The V gene end was trimmed by 2 bases and the J gene end by 5 bases; junction bases not matched to a gene: 17. CDR3 length: 19 residues. The chain recombines TRBV9 with TRBJ2-1, with 9 bases lining up with TRBD2. The source is a human donor with chronic lymphocytic leukemia. The sample in question was PBMCs, obtained after 12 months of ibrutinib treatment. As DNA, the CDR3 is TGTGCCAGCAGCGTCCAGTCGCATACCGGGACTAGCAGAAACAATGAGCAGTTCTTC. It is translated as CASSVQSHTGTSRNNEQFF.